This T cell receptor beta chain was sequenced for a study of post-analysis software for immune sequencing data. Overall study: Both relapsing-remitting and secondary progressive multiple sclerosis featured among the disease courses, as did progressive-relapsing multiple sclerosis.

Germline V gene lookup returns CDR1 DFQATT and CDR2 SNEGSKA (reference sequence). V lost 5 bases and J lost 0; bases outside the gene matches: 5. The CDR3 sequence is 15 residues long. Study-level results: Pronounced co-clustering by F measure was evident among identically batched samples. Significantly lower normalized Chao1 diversity was seen in multiple sclerosis patients than in controls. The study found TRBV5-6, TRBV5-1 and TRBV20-1 among a few TRBV segments more frequent in patients than controls.

With respect to this clonotype: The antigen is unknown.

cDNA libraries for TCR beta contained unique molecular identifiers. Input populations of roughly 0.95 to 10 million T cells gave rise to approximately 500,000 cDNA molecules. TCRdb independently ran MiXCR on the PCR reads; one entry per CDR3 protein. The table lists about 500,000 distinct CDR3 sequences, approximately 45% of them singletons. Sample: blood. This sequence originates from a girl aged 10-17 years with multiple sclerosis. The rearrangement links TRBV20-1 to TRBJ2-2; TRBD1 matches 8 bases. CDR3 in amino acids: CSAPRRGPNTGELFF. CDR3 bases: TGCAGTGCTCCTCGCAGGGGGCCGAACACCGGGGAGCTGTTTTTT.